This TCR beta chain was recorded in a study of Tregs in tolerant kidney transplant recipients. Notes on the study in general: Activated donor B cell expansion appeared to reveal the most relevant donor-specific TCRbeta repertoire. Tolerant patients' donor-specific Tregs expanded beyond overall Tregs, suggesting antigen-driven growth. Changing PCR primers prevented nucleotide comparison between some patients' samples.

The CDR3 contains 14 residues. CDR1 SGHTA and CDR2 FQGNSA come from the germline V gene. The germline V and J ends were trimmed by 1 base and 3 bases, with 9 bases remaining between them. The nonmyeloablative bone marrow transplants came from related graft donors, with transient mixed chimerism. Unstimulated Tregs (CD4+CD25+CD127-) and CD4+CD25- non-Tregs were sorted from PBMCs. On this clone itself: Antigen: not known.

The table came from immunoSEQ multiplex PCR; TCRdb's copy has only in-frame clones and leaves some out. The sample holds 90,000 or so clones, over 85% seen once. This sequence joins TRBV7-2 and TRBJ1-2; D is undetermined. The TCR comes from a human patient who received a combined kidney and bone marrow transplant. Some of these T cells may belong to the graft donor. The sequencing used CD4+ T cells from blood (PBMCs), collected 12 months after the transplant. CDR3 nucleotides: TGTGCCAGCAGCTTAGAAGCTGCCTACTATGGCTACACCTTC. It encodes CASSLEAAYYGYTF.